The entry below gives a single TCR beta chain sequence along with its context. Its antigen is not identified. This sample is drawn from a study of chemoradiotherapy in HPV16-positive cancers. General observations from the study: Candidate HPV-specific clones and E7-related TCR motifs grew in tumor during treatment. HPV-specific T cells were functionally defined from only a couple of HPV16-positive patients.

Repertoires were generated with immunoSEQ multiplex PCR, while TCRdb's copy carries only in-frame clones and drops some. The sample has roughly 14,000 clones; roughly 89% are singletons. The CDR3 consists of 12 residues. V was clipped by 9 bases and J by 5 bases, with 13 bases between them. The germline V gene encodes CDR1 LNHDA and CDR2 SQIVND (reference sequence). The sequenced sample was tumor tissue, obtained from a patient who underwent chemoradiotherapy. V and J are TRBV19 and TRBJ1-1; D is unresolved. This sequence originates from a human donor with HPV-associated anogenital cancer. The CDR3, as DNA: TGTGCCAGGGCACAAGAAATTACTGAAGCTTTCTTT. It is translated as CARAQEITEAFF.